The 22 T cell receptor beta chains below come from one sample, sequenced in a study of OX40 agonist ivuxolimab in advanced cancers. Only in-frame clones appear in the TCRdb table, and some are missing; sequencing was by immunoSEQ multiplex PCR. The data show tens of thousands of clones, 87% seen once. The source material was CD4+ or CD8+ T cells sorted from blood, sampled in a trial of the OX40 agonist ivuxolimab. Source of these receptors: an adult with an advanced solid tumor such as melanoma, head and neck, liver or kidney cancer.

In DNA, the CDR3 is TGTGCCAGCAGCAAAGCGGTGAGGACAGCGCCAAGCTCCTACGAGCAGTACTTC. It yields the protein CASSKAVRTAPSSYEQYF. The chain recombines TRBV21-1 with TRBJ2-7; the listed D gene, TRBD1, was not tested against the DNA. TRBV21-1 is marked as a pseudogene. CDR3 length equals 18 residues.

This clone was observed a single time. This chain links TRBV19 with TRBJ1-3; 7 bases are shared with TRBD1. J gave up 3 bases and V 5 bases, and 7 bases lay outside the gene matches. Germline CDR1 LNHDA, CDR2 SQIVND (reference sequence). This CDR3 contains 15 residues. This CDR3 reads CASSPIRGLGNTIYF. The CDR3 nucleotides read TGTGCCAGTAGTCCAATAAGGGGGCTTGGAAACACCATATATTTT.

The gene calls are TRBV28 and TRBJ1-2, with no clear D. V was pared by 4 bases and J by 7 bases, with 25 bases between. The CDR3 has 17 amino acids. Germline V gene lookup returns CDR1 MDHEN and CDR2 SYDVKM. CDR3 sequence (DNA): TGTGCCAGCAGTTCACCTGTTTCACGATGGAGGCTAGGTGGCTACACCTTC. This codes for CASSSPVSRWRLGGYTF.

This sequence joins TRBV9 and TRBJ1-2; perhaps TRBD1 as D (6 bases). The V gene lost 0 bases and the J gene lost 2 bases, with 11 bases spanning the gap. The CDR3 loop spans 15 amino acids. CDR1 and CDR2 (germline): SGDLS, YYNGEE. CDR3 sequence (DNA): TGTGCCAGCAGCGTAGTTGGAACAGGGAACTATGGCTACACCTTC. Translated: CASSVVGTGNYGYTF.

This clone was picked up a small number of times. The chain links TRBV5-1 to TRBJ2-7; 12 bases fit TRBD2. Per germline, CDR1 SGHRS and CDR2 YFSETQ. The CDR3 covers 17 residues. V gave up 4 bases and J gave up 1 base; unmatched junction bases: 9. CDR3 sequence: CASSEDTSGGPSYEQYF. DNA for the CDR3: TGCGCCAGCAGCGAAGATACTAGCGGGGGGCCATCCTACGAGCAGTACTTC.

CDR3 protein: CSVVLVSGKSSYNEQFF. CDR3 nucleotide sequence: TGCAGCGTTGTCCTGGTTAGCGGGAAAAGCTCCTACAATGAGCAGTTCTTC. The chain is built from TRBV29-1 and TRBJ2-1; 8 bases line up with TRBD2. Germline V gene data show CDR1 as SQVTM and CDR2 as ANQGSEA. The CDR3 has 17 residues. J lost 0 bases, V lost 4 bases, and 11 bases had no gene match.

This sequence joins TRBV9 and TRBJ1-2; 9 bases match TRBD1. Germline-derived CDR1 and CDR2 are SGDLS and YYNGEE. V shed 4 bases and J 3 bases; nucleotides not matched to a gene: 10. There are 16 residues in the CDR3. DNA for the CDR3: TGTGCCAGCAGCTCCGCATCTAGGACAGGGGACTATGGCTACACCTTC. It codes for CASSSASRTGDYGYTF.

The chain links TRBV10-2 to TRBJ1-6, with 10 bases lining up with TRBD1. The V and J ends lost 5 bases and 3 bases, in that order; junction bases with no gene match: 7. CDR1 and CDR2 (germline): WSHSY, SAAADI. The CDR3 length is 17 residues. The CDR3 DNA sequence: TGCGCCAGCAGTCAAACCGGGACAGGGGACTATAATTCACCCCTCCACTTT. This codes for CASSQTGTGDYNSPLHF.

The chain carries TRBV5-1 and TRBJ2-3, with 11 nucleotides matching TRBD2. The trim removed 4 bases at V and 5 bases at J, leaving 6 bases unmatched. CDR3 size: 15 residues. Per germline, CDR1 SGHRS and CDR2 YFSETQ. The chain's CDR3 is CASSVSGRAGDTQYF. CDR3 nucleotide sequence: TGCGCCAGCAGCGTTAGCGGGAGGGCTGGAGATACGCAGTATTTT.

The table lists this clone with a few counts. The chain couples TRBV5-1 to TRBJ2-7; 7 bases are shared with TRBD2. The V gene end was trimmed by 4 bases and the J gene end by 5 bases; junction bases not matched to a gene: 12. Per germline, CDR1 SGHRS and CDR2 YFSETQ. The CDR3 totals 15 residues. CDR3 residues: CASSPSAGKANEQYF. The CDR3 region has the DNA TGCGCCAGCAGCCCTTCAGCGGGAAAGGCGAACGAGCAGTACTTC.

The V gene is TRBV19, the J gene TRBJ1-1, with D possibly TRBD1 on 5 matching bases. This CDR3 spans 15 amino acids. CDR1 and CDR2 (germline): LNHDA, SQIVND (reference sequence). The V end was cut by 2 bases, the J end by 3 bases, with 13 bases between. The CDR3 DNA reads TGTGCCAGTAGTATATTAGGACAACAGGACACTGAAGCTTTCTTT. Translated: CASSILGQQDTEAFF.

This clone was seen more than once but under ten times. This chain joins TRBV19 and TRBJ2-3; D uncertain. In germline, CDR1 is LNHDA, CDR2 SQIVND (reference sequence). This CDR3 spans 15 amino acids. Between the trimmed V and J ends, which lost 3 bases and 0 bases, there was a span of 10 bases. CDR3 sequence: CASSITSTSTDTQYF. Here the CDR3 DNA reads TGTGCCAGTAGTATCACTTCCACTAGCACAGATACGCAGTATTTT.

The chain has TRBV5-8 and TRBJ2-7, with 10 bases lining up with TRBD1. The CDR3 covers 14 residues. Trimming removed 5 bases from V and 4 bases from J; junction bases left unmatched: 6. Germline CDR1 is SGHTS and CDR2 is YDEGEE. This CDR3 is CASRMTGGQYEQYF. In nucleotides, the CDR3 is TGTGCCAGCAGGATGACAGGGGGCCAGTACGAGCAGTACTTC.

This chain uses TRBV2 with TRBJ2-4; D tentatively reads TRBD1 or TRBD2 (6 bases each). Germline V lookup: CDR1 SNHLY, CDR2 FYNNEI. V lost 10 bases and J lost 1, with 11 bases in between. The CDR3 extends over 13 amino acids. In DNA form, the CDR3 reads TGTGCCACAAGGGGGGATGCCAAAAACATTCAGTACTTC. The encoded protein is CATRGDAKNIQYF.

This clone was seen once. This sequence joins TRBV7-2 and TRBJ1-4; 9 bases match TRBD1. Trimming cost V 1 base and J 8 bases; bases outside gene matches: 5. Germline lookup yields CDR1 SGHTA and CDR2 FQGNSA. The CDR3 runs 15 residues. CDR3 protein: CASSLDGTGLEKLFF. CDR3 nucleotide sequence: TGTGCCAGCAGCTTAGACGGGACAGGGTTGGAAAAACTGTTTTTT.

V and J are TRBV2 and TRBJ2-5; 8 nucleotides line up with TRBD1. The ends lost 6 bases at V and 6 bases at J; junction bases unmatched: 18. The V gene's germline CDR1 is SNHLY and CDR2 FYNNEI. The CDR3 sequence is 17 residues long. The CDR3 DNA reads as TGTGCCAGCAGCCGGGTGTTTCAGGGGGCGCGTATAAAGACCCAGTACTTC. It is translated as CASSRVFQGARIKTQYF.

This chain uses TRBV5-1 with TRBJ1-4, with no clear D. CDR1 SGHRS and CDR2 YFSETQ come from the germline V gene. The CDR3 spans 15 residues. The germline V and J ends were trimmed by 0 bases and 1 base, with 7 bases remaining between them. The CDR3 region is CASSLGFGTNEKLFF. DNA for the CDR3: TGCGCCAGCAGCTTGGGGTTTGGAACTAATGAAAAACTGTTTTTT.

This clone was counted once. The chain joins TRBV18 to TRBJ2-1, with 9 bases that match TRBD1. Looked up from germline, CDR1 is KGHSH and CDR2 is LQKENI. J lost 5 bases, V lost 2 bases, and 4 bases had no gene match. The CDR3 extends over 15 amino acids. Here the CDR3 DNA reads TGTGCCAGCTCACCAGGGACAGGGATTAACAATGAGCAGTTCTTC. This translates into CASSPGTGINNEQFF.

CDR3 DNA sequence: TGTGCCAGTAGTGCTAGGGGAGTGACCTACGAGCAGTACTTC. Translating it yields CASSARGVTYEQYF. The V and J genes are TRBV19 and TRBJ2-7; D possibly uses TRBD1 or TRBD2 (5 bases each). The CDR3 has 14 amino acids. CDR1 and CDR2 from the germline V gene are LNHDA and SQIVND (reference sequence). V gave up 5 bases and J gave up 2 bases, with 13 bases separating them.

The genes are TRBV7-3 and TRBJ1-5; the match to TRBD1 covers 10 bases. The V gene's germline CDR1 is SGHTA and CDR2 FQGTGA. This CDR3 has 13 residues. The V gene end was trimmed by 5 bases and the J gene end by 7 bases; junction bases not matched to a gene: 2. The CDR3 region is CASSLDRGQPQHF. Written as DNA, the CDR3 is TGTGCCAGCAGCCTGGACAGGGGGCAGCCCCAGCATTTT.

The chain combines TRBV6-6 with TRBJ2-3; D not resolved. Trimming stripped 3 bases from V and 0 bases from J, with 7 bases between. In germline, CDR1 is MNHNY, CDR2 SVGAGI (reference sequence). The CDR3 spans 14 residues. CDR3 coding DNA: TGTGCCAGCAGTTATTCGGACAGCACAGATACGCAGTATTTT. Encoded protein: CASSYSDSTDTQYF.

The rearrangement joins TRBV5-1 to TRBJ2-7; TRBD1 matches at 8 bases. This CDR3 is 16 amino acids long. With 0 bases clipped from V and 0 bases from J, the junction kept 5 bases outside the gene matches. Germline CDR1 is SGHRS and CDR2 is YFSETQ. The CDR3 coding sequence is TGCGCCAGCAGCTTGGGCACAGGGGGAAGCTCCTACGAGCAGTACTTC. Protein: CASSLGTGGSSYEQYF.